This T cell receptor beta chain was captured in a study of identical twins. Study-level results: Its conclusions, products of cross-sectional statistical analysis, did not come from following the same donors. Sharing of beta out-of-frame sequences by twins showed a weaker excess.

This clonotype has only a few counts. The antigen remains undetermined. TCRdb independently ran MiXCR on the 5' RACE reads; one entry per CDR3 protein. The sample contains hundreds of thousands of distinct CDR3 sequences, about 20% of which appear only once. The CDR3 is 15 residues long. CDR1 is SQVTM, CDR2 ANQGSEA, per germline. With 2 bases removed from V and 5 bases from J, the gap between germline ends came to 15 bases. These data were also filed under a second study, of T cells expressing NK-cell markers. That study adds: Researchers got TCR beta repertoires out of sorted CD3+CD56+NKG2C+, CD3+CD56+NKG2C- and CD3+CD56-NKG2C+ T cells. A handful of donors had dominant NKG2C+ clonotypes that comprised about 1.0-7.0% of their CD8+ T cells.

The V call is TRBV29-1, the J call TRBJ2-2; D unclear. Sequenced input: PBMCs. The TCR was taken from a woman aged 18-29 years in good health. This CDR3 reads CSVESPTGGTGELFF. The CDR3 coding sequence is TGCAGCGTTGAATCCCCTACGGGTGGAACCGGGGAGCTGTTTTTT.